What follows are 16 T cell receptor beta chains derived from one specimen sequenced in a study of CD8 T cells in ankylosing spondylitis. Their cognate antigens are unknown. One entry per CDR3 protein, called by TCRdb with MiXCR from the 5' RACE reads. Altogether fewer than 500,000 distinct CDR3 sequences are present, about 22% being singletons, with the ten largest covering less than 20%. Study-level results: About eight highly homologous variants made up a TCR beta motif that seemed to typify ankylosing spondylitis blood.

The sequencing sample was made of blood, either unsorted or a sorted T cell fraction (not recorded which). These receptors came from a male donor with ankylosing spondylitis.

In its sample, this clonotype was seen many times. The chain has TRBV18 and TRBJ2-1; perhaps TRBD2 as D (5 bases). Trimming took off 3 bases at V and 5 bases at J, with 14 bases between the two ends. The CDR3 is 15 amino acids. Germline assignment: CDR1 KGHSH and CDR2 LQKENI. The DNA of the CDR3 is TGTGCCAGCTCACCGTCGAATGACGGGGACAATGAGCAGTTCTTC. It translates to CASSPSNDGDNEQFF.

The sample holds many counts of this clonotype. The chain employs TRBV20-1 and TRBJ1-6; possible D gene TRBD1, 6 bases. CDR1 is DFQATT and CDR2 is SNEGSKA in the germline V gene (reference sequence). This CDR3 comprises 14 residues. V was clipped by 6 bases and J by 7 bases, with 16 bases between them. CDR3 sequence reads: CSAPVRGANSPLHF. CDR3 in DNA: TGCAGTGCCCCGGTACGGGGGGCGAATTCACCCCTCCACTTT.

The rearrangement joins TRBV25-1 to TRBJ1-5, with D possibly matching TRBD1 (6 bases). Trimming left V 3 bases short and J 6 bases short, with 12 bases between. The CDR3 extends over 14 amino acids. Germline assignment: CDR1 MGHDK and CDR2 SYGVNS. The CDR3 here is CASSEAGEAQPQHF. CDR3 DNA sequence: TGTGCCAGCAGTGAGGCAGGGGAGGCTCAGCCCCAGCATTTT.

A few counts support this clonotype. The chain links TRBV7-2 to TRBJ2-1, with 10 bases that match TRBD2. The CDR3 has 15 amino acids. J gave up 7 bases and V 3 bases, and 6 bases lay outside the gene matches. Germline CDR1 and CDR2: SGHTA and FQGNSA. Written as DNA, the CDR3 is TGTGCCAGCAGCTTGAGCGGGAGGGCCGAAAATGAGCAGTTCTTC. Protein product: CASSLSGRAENEQFF.

The V call is TRBV6-1, the J call TRBJ2-7; D is undetermined. The CDR3 is 14 residues long. Trimming stripped 6 bases from V and 2 bases from J, with 14 bases between. Germline lookup yields CDR1 MNHNS and CDR2 SASEGT. CDR3: CASSPLPGPYEQYF. As DNA, the CDR3 is TGTGCCAGCAGCCCTCTCCCCGGTCCCTACGAGCAGTACTTC.

The J gene is TRBJ2-5, the V gene TRBV29-1; D call uncertain. The CDR3 contains 13 residues. The germline V gene encodes CDR1 SQVTM and CDR2 ANQGSEA. Trimming left V 3 bases short and J 2 bases short, with 10 bases between. For the CDR3, the DNA is TGCAGCGTTGACCAAAACGATCAAGAGACCCAGTACTTC. Its translation is CSVDQNDQETQYF. The complete variable domain, with remaining parts taken from reference TRBV29-1 and TRBJ2-5, reads SAVISQKPSRDICQRGTSLTIQCQVDSQVTMMFWYRQQPGQSLTLIATANQGSEATYESGFVIDKFPISRPNLTFSTLTVSNMSPEDSSIYLCSVDQNDQETQYFGPGTRLLVL.

The chain joins TRBV5-1 to TRBJ1-1, with D possibly being TRBD1 (6 bases). Trimming removed 3 bases at V and 5 bases at J, with 11 bases between. This CDR3 comprises 13 residues. CDR1 and CDR2 from the germline V gene are SGHRS and YFSETQ. For the CDR3, the DNA is TGCGCCAGCAGCTGGGGGGGCGAAACTGAAGCTTTCTTT. Translating gives CASSWGGETEAFF.

This clonotype has just a few counts. The V and J genes are TRBV10-3 and TRBJ2-5; 11 positions match TRBD2. The CDR3 length is 17 residues. Germline lookup yields CDR1 ENHRY and CDR2 SYGVKD. The trim removed 6 bases at V and 2 bases at J, leaving 11 bases unmatched. In DNA form, the CDR3 reads TGTGCCATCAGACCGGGACTAGCGGACCGGTCTCAAGAGACCCAGTACTTC. This encodes CAIRPGLADRSQETQYF.

This clonotype showed up just a few times. The genes are TRBV4-1 and TRBJ1-5; TRBD1 matches at 10 bases. CDR1 is MGHRA and CDR2 is YSYEKL in the germline V gene. This CDR3 has 17 amino acids. With 1 base clipped from V and 5 bases from J, the junction kept 8 bases outside the gene matches. Here the CDR3 reads CASSQGLGGTGDQPQHF. The CDR3 DNA reads as TGCGCCAGCAGCCAAGGCCTTGGGGGGACAGGGGATCAGCCCCAGCATTTT.

J is TRBJ1-4 and V is TRBV7-6; the D gene is possibly TRBD1 (5 bases). With 1 base removed from V and 3 bases from J, the gap between germline ends came to 9 bases. Germline lookup yields CDR1 SGHVS and CDR2 FNYEAQ. The CDR3 covers 15 residues. As DNA, the CDR3 is TGTGCCAGCAGCTTAGTTGGGGGGGCTAATGAAAAACTGTTTTTT. Its translation is CASSLVGGANEKLFF. The variable domain in full, with the rest retrieved from reference TRBV7-6 and TRBJ1-4, is GAGVSQSPRYKVTKRGQDVALRCDPISGHVSLYWYRQALGQGPEFLTYFNYEAQQDKSGLPNDRFSAERPEGSISTLTIQRTEQRDSAMYRCASSLVGGANEKLFFGSGTQLSVL.

The chain joins TRBV3-1 to TRBJ2-7; no firm D call. V was cut by 3 bases and J by 1 base, with 13 bases left in between. The CDR3 runs 15 residues. In germline, CDR1 is LGHDT, CDR2 YNNKEL (reference sequence). CDR3 DNA sequence: TGTGCCAGCAGCCAGTTTCGGATGCCTTCCTACGAGCAGTACTTC. Residues: CASSQFRMPSYEQYF.

The sample holds a few counts of this clonotype. V is TRBV10-3 and J is TRBJ1-6; D gene ambiguous. With 7 bases removed from V and 3 bases from J, the gap between germline ends came to 10 bases. The germline V gene encodes CDR1 ENHRY and CDR2 SYGVKD. CDR3 length: 14 amino acids. CDR3 in DNA: TGTGCCATCAAGGAACGGTACTATAATTCACCCCTCCACTTT. Residues: CAIKERYYNSPLHF.

This clonotype was detected many times. This chain joins TRBV5-1 and TRBJ2-4; TRBD1 aligns across 9 bases. Germline CDR1 and CDR2: SGHRS and YFSETQ. The CDR3 has 18 amino acids. V lost 1 base and J lost 6; bases outside the gene matches: 14. CDR3 region: CASSLNPPGDRVGNIQYF. In DNA form, the CDR3 reads TGCGCCAGCAGCTTGAATCCCCCGGGGGACAGGGTCGGAAACATTCAGTACTTC. The variable domain in full, with the rest retrieved from reference TRBV5-1 and TRBJ2-4, is KAGVTQTPRYLIKTRGQQVTLSCSPISGHRSVSWYQQTPGQGLQFLFEYFSETQRNKGNFPGRFSGRQFSNSRSEMNVSTLELGDSALYLCASSLNPPGDRVGNIQYFGAGTRLSVL.

This clonotype was detected many times. The chain uses TRBV7-2 and TRBJ2-7; the match to TRBD1 covers 10 bases. The J segment lost 5 bases and the V segment lost 1 base, leaving 5 bases of the junction unmatched. The CDR3 consists of 15 residues. Germline CDR1 is SGHTA and CDR2 is FQGNSA. Here the CDR3 DNA reads TGTGCCAGCAGCTTAGACGGGACAGGGGTTAACGAGCAGTACTTC. Its translation is CASSLDGTGVNEQYF. Variable domain in full (rest from reference TRBV7-2 and TRBJ2-7): GAGVSQSPSNKVTEKGKDVELRCDPISGHTALYWYRQSLGQGLEFLIYFQGNSAPDKSGLPSDRFSAERTGGSVSTLTIQRTQQEDSAVYLCASSLDGTGVNEQYFGPGTRLTVT.

The V and J genes are TRBV7-2 and TRBJ2-2; D might be TRBD1 (6 bases). Trimming removed 3 bases at V and 1 base at J, with 9 bases between. The CDR3 is 15 amino acids. CDR1 and CDR2 (germline): SGHTA, FQGNSA. CDR3: CASSFRDKNTGELFF. The CDR3 DNA follows: TGTGCCAGCAGCTTCCGGGACAAGAACACCGGGGAGCTGTTTTTT. Looking up the rest from reference TRBV7-2 and TRBJ2-2 gives the full variable domain: GAGVSQSPSNKVTEKGKDVELRCDPISGHTALYWYRQSLGQGLEFLIYFQGNSAPDKSGLPSDRFSAERTGGSVSTLTIQRTQQEDSAVYLCASSFRDKNTGELFFGEGSRLTVL.

This clonotype was found a few times. The rearrangement uses TRBV5-1 and TRBJ2-7, with D perhaps assigned TRBD1 or TRBD2 (5 bases each). The CDR3 spans 16 residues. Between the trimmed V and J ends, which lost 4 bases and 5 bases, there was a span of 22 bases. Germline V CDR1 and CDR2: SGHRS, YFSETQ. The chain's CDR3 is CASSPGPGQTFNEQYF. CDR3 coding DNA: TGCGCCAGCAGCCCGGGACCCGGACAAACTTTTAACGAGCAGTACTTC.